The 18 T cell receptor beta chains given below trace back to one sample, sequenced in a study of T cell changes during pregnancy in multiple sclerosis. Assay used: immunoSEQ multiplex PCR; TCRdb lists only in-frame clones, some missing. This table holds roughly 30,000 clones, around 90% found once. The material was CD4+ T cells from peripheral blood mononuclear cells, obtained in the first trimester of pregnancy. These receptors came from a female donor in good health, enrolled as a control in a pregnancy study.

V gene TRBV5-4 combines with J gene TRBJ2-2; perhaps TRBD1 as D (6 bases). V was cut by 0 bases and J by 1 base, with 7 bases left in between. Per germline, CDR1 SGHNT and CDR2 YYREEE (reference sequence). The CDR3 loop spans 15 amino acids. The CDR3 DNA is TGTGCCAGCAGCTTGGGGACAGTGAACACCGGGGAGCTGTTTTTT. It yields the protein CASSLGTVNTGELFF.

The rearrangement uses TRBV7-2 and TRBJ2-6; 7 positions agree with TRBD1. Germline assignment: CDR1 SGHTA and CDR2 FQGNSA. This CDR3 has 19 residues. J lost 0 bases, V lost 1 base, and 9 bases had no gene match. In nucleotides, the CDR3 is TGTGCCAGCAGCTTAGTACTAGTTGCAGGGGGCTCTGGGGCCAACGTCCTGACTTTC. Protein product: CASSLVLVAGGSGANVLTF. The variable domain in full, with the rest retrieved from reference TRBV7-2 and TRBJ2-6, is GAGVSQSPSNKVTEKGKDVELRCDPISGHTALYWYRQSLGQGLEFLIYFQGNSAPDKSGLPSDRFSAERTGGSVSTLTIQRTQQEDSAVYLCASSLVLVAGGSGANVLTFGAGSRLTVL.

This clone was recorded a few times. This chain links TRBV18 with TRBJ1-6; D is uncertain. The CDR3 spans 14 residues. Trimming took 4 bases from V and 3 from J, leaving 7 bases between them. CDR1 is KGHSH, CDR2 LQKENI, per germline. The CDR3 sequence: CASSLSGYNSPLHF. The DNA of the CDR3 is TGTGCCAGCTCACTATCCGGCTATAATTCACCCCTCCACTTT.

This chain joins TRBV19 and TRBJ2-2, with 10 bases aligning to TRBD2. Germline V gives CDR1 LNHDA, CDR2 SQIVND (reference sequence). V trimming: 4 bases; J trimming: 6 bases; junction bases outside the gene matches: 5. The CDR3 has 15 amino acids. The CDR3, as DNA: TGTGCCAGTAGTACACCGGGACTAGCGCCCGGGGAGCTGTTTTTT. Protein: CASSTPGLAPGELFF.

The rearrangement joins TRBV6-1 to TRBJ1-2; D is unresolved. CDR1 and CDR2 (germline): MNHNS, SASEGT. CDR3 length: 13 amino acids. The V gene lost 2 bases and the J gene lost 4 bases, with 8 bases spanning the gap. CDR3 DNA sequence: TGTGCCAGCAGTGAAATGGCAAGCTATGGCTACACCTTC. It is translated as CASSEMASYGYTF.

This clone is medium-sized within its sample. The chain links TRBV9 to TRBJ1-6, with D unresolved. V gave up 1 base and J gave up 11 bases, with 19 bases separating them. CDR3 size: 16 residues. From germline, CDR1 is SGDLS and CDR2 YYNGEE. This chain's CDR3 is CASSVPDRRGKTPLHF. DNA of the CDR3: TGTGCCAGCAGCGTACCAGATCGCCGGGGTAAAACACCCCTCCACTTT. Full variable domain (rest looked up from reference TRBV9 and TRBJ1-6): DSGVTQTPKHLITATGQRVTLRCSPRSGDLSVYWYQQSLDQGLQFLIQYYNGEERAKGNILERFSAQQFPDLHSELNLSSLELGDSALYFCASSVPDRRGKTPLHFGNGTRLTVT.

V is TRBV10-1 and J is TRBJ2-2, with 16 positions matching TRBD2. The CDR3 length is 19 residues. After removal of 2 bases from V and 2 bases from J, the junction contained 5 bases not matched to a gene. Germline CDR1 is WNHNN and CDR2 is SYGVQD (reference sequence). The DNA of the CDR3 is TGCGCCAGCAGTGAGAAGGGACTAGCGGGGGGGGGAAACACCGGGGAGCTGTTTTTT. Amino acid sequence: CASSEKGLAGGGNTGELFF.

This sequence joins TRBV6-5 and TRBJ1-1; the match to TRBD1 covers 9 bases. Germline CDR1 MNHEY, CDR2 SVGAGI. This CDR3 is built from 13 residues. With V trimmed by 5 bases and J by 8 bases, 6 bases remained unmatched. The CDR3 DNA sequence: TGTGCCAGCAGTGACGCCGGGACAGGGGAAGCTTTCTTT. Its protein product is CASSDAGTGEAFF.

The chain couples TRBV6-5 to TRBJ1-4; 10 positions match TRBD1. Trimming removed 6 bases from V and 7 bases from J; junction bases left unmatched: 5. The CDR3 has 14 amino acids. Germline assignment: CDR1 MNHEY and CDR2 SVGAGI. The CDR3 spells CASRRGTGVEKLFF. CDR3 nucleotide sequence: TGTGCCAGCAGGAGAGGGACAGGGGTTGAAAAACTGTTTTTT.

The chain joins TRBV10-1 to TRBJ1-5, with 8 bases matching TRBD1. With V trimmed by 0 bases and J by 1 base, 5 bases remained unmatched. Germline loops: CDR1 WNHNN, CDR2 SYGVQD (reference sequence). This CDR3 has 17 residues. DNA for the CDR3: TGCGCCAGCAGTGAGTCGGACAGGGTGGGAAGCAATCAGCCCCAGCATTTT. Encoded protein: CASSESDRVGSNQPQHF.

The chain recombines TRBV7-9 with TRBJ1-2; tentatively, D is TRBD1 (5 bases). Germline CDR1 reads SEHNR; CDR2 reads FQNEAQ (reference sequence). Trimming pared 5 bases from V and 7 bases from J, leaving 20 bases between. This CDR3 is 15 amino acids long. CDR3 sequence: CASSPRTSQTVGYTF. CDR3 sequence (DNA): TGTGCCAGCAGCCCCAGGACATCCCAAACGGTTGGCTACACCTTC.

In this sample, this clone turned up once. The J gene is TRBJ2-2, the V gene TRBV4-1, with D uncertain. Trimming took off 0 bases at V and 8 bases at J, with 7 bases between the two ends. The germline CDR1 and CDR2 sequences are MGHRA and YSYEKL. The CDR3 is 13 amino acids. The CDR3 loop is CASSQERLGELFF. The CDR3 DNA reads as TGCGCCAGCAGCCAAGAGAGGTTGGGGGAGCTGTTTTTT.

This clone was found once. This sequence joins TRBV6-5 and TRBJ2-7, with a possible D match to TRBD2 (7 bases). This CDR3 spans 14 amino acids. V lost 6 bases and J 3 bases, leaving 15 bases between the germline ends. Germline CDR1 reads MNHEY; CDR2 reads SVGAGI. The CDR3 nucleotides are TGTGCCAGCAGGCGGGCAGGGGAGGGCTACGAGCAGTACTTC. Amino acids: CASRRAGEGYEQYF.

The chain has TRBV16 and TRBJ2-3, with TRBD2 matching over 8 bases. Trimming took 5 bases from V and 5 from J; bases not matched to a gene: 9. Per the germline V gene, CDR1 is KGHSY and CDR2 is FQNENV. The CDR3 sequence is 15 residues long. As DNA, the CDR3 is TGTGCCAGCAGCGACCGGGGGGGCGTACAAGATACGCAGTATTTT. It translates to CASSDRGGVQDTQYF.

The count of this clone is one. V gene TRBV6-5 combines with J gene TRBJ1-2; 9 bases fit TRBD1. The germline gives CDR1 MNHEY, CDR2 SVGAGI. CDR3 size: 13 residues. The V and J ends lost 7 bases and 4 bases, in that order; junction bases with no gene match: 4. The CDR3 spells CASIKQGAYGYTF. CDR3 nucleotide sequence: TGTGCCAGCATCAAACAGGGGGCCTATGGCTACACCTTC.

The rearrangement joins TRBV11-3 to TRBJ2-2; D uncertain. V lost 3 bases and J lost 5, with 7 bases in between. The V gene's germline CDR1 is SGHNT and CDR2 YENEEA. This CDR3 contains 13 residues. In DNA, the CDR3 is TGTGCCAGCAGCTTCGGGTTTACCGGGGAGCTGTTTTTT. Translating gives CASSFGFTGELFF.

V gene TRBV2 combines with J gene TRBJ1-6; TRBD1 matches at 7 bases. Trimming at V came to 5 bases and at J to 5 bases, leaving 6 bases not matched to a gene. The germline V gene has CDR1 SNHLY and CDR2 FYNNEI. The CDR3 totals 15 residues. The CDR3 loop reads CASSTTDRDNSPLHF. CDR3 in DNA: TGTGCCAGCAGTACAACTGACAGGGATAATTCACCCCTCCACTTT.

V usage is TRBV5-6 and J usage is TRBJ2-3; possibly TRBD1 for D (6 bases). Trimming stripped 4 bases from V and 5 bases from J, with 17 bases between. The CDR3 is 15 residues long. Germline V gives CDR1 SGHDT, CDR2 YYEEEE. Here the CDR3 reads CASSLKRDTLDTQYF. CDR3 coding DNA: TGTGCCAGCAGCCTTAAACGGGACACATTAGATACGCAGTATTTT.